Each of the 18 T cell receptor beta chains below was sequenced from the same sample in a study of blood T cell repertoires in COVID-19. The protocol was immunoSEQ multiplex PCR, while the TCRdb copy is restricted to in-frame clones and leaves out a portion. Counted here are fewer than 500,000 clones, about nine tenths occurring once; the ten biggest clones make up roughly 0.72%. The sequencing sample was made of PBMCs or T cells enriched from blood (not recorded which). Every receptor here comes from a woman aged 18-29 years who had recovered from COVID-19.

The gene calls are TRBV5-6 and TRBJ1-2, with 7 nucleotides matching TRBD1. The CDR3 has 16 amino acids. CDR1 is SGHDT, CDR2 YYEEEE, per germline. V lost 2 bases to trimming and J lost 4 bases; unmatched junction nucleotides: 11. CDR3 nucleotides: TGTGCCAGCAGCTTAACAGGGGAGGATGGTTTCTATGGCTACACCTTC. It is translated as CASSLTGEDGFYGYTF.

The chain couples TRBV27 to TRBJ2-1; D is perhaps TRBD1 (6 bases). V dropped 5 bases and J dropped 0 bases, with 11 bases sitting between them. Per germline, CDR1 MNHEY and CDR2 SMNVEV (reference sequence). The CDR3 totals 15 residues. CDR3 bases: TGTGCCAGCAGTGGGACATCGAGCTCCTACAATGAGCAGTTCTTC. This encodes CASSGTSSSYNEQFF.

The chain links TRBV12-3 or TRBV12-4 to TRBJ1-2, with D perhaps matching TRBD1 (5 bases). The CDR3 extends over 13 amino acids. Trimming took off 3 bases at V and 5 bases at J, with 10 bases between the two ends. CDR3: CASSLRKGYGYTF. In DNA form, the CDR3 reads TGTGCCAGCAGTTTGAGAAAGGGGTATGGCTACACCTTC.

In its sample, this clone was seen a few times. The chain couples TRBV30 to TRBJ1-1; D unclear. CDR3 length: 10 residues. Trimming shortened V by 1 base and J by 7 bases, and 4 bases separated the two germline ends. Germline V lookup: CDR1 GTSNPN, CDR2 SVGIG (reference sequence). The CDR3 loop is CAWSAVEAFF. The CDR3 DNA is TGTGCCTGGAGTGCAGTTGAAGCTTTCTTT.

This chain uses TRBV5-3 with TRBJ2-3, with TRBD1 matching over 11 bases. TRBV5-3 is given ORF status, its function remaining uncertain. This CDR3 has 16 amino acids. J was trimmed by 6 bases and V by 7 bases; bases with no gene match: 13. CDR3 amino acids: CAREVTGQGEGDTQYF. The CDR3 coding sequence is TGTGCCAGAGAAGTCACGGGACAGGGGGAAGGGGATACGCAGTATTTT.

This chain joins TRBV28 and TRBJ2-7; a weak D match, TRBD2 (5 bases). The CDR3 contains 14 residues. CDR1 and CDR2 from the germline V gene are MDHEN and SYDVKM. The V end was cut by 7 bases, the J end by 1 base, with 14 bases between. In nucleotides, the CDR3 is TGTGCCAGCACCCCCGAACGGGGTTCCTACGAGCAGTACTTC. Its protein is CASTPERGSYEQYF.

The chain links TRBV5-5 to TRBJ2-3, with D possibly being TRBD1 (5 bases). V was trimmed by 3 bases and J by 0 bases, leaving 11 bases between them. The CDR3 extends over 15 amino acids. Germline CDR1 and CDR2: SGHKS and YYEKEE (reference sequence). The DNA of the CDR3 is TGTGCCAGCAGCTACCGGACATCTAGCACAGATACGCAGTATTTT. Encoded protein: CASSYRTSSTDTQYF.

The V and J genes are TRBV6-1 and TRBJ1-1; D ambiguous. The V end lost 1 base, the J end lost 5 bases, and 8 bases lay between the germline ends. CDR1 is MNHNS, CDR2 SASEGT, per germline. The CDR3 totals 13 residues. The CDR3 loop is CASSEVPGTEAFF. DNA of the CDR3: TGTGCCAGCAGTGAAGTGCCGGGGACTGAAGCTTTCTTT.

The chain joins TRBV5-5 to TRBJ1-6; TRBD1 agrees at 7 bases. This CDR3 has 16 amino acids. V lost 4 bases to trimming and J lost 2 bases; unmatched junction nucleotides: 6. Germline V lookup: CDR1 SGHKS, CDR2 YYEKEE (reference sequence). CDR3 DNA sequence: TGTGCCAGCAGCCTCGGACAGGATCCCTATAATTCACCCCTCCACTTT. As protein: CASSLGQDPYNSPLHF.

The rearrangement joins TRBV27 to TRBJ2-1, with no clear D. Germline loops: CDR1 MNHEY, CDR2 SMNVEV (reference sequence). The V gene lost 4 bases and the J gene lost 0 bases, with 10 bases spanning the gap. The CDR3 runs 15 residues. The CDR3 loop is CASSSDTSSYNEQFF. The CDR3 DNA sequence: TGTGCCAGCAGTTCCGACACGAGCTCCTACAATGAGCAGTTCTTC.

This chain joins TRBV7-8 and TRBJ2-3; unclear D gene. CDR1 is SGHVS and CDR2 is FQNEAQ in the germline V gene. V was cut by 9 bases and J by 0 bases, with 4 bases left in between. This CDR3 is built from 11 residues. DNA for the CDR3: TGTGCCAGTCAAAGCACAGATACGCAGTATTTT. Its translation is CASQSTDTQYF.

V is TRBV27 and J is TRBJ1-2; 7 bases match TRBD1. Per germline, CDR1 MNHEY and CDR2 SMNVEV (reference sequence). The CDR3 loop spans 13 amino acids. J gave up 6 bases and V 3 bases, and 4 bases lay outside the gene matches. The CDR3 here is CASSLQGQNGYTF. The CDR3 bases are TGTGCCAGCAGTTTGCAGGGACAGAATGGCTACACCTTC.

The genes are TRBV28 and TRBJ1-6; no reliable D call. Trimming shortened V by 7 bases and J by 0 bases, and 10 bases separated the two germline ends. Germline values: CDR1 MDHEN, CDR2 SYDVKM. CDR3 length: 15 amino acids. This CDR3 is CASMSSSSYNSPLHF. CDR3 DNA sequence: TGTGCCAGCATGAGTAGTAGCTCCTATAATTCACCCCTCCACTTT.

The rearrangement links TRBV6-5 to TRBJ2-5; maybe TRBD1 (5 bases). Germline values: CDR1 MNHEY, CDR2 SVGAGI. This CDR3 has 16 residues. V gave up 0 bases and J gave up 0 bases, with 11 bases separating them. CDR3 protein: CASSYSFTGYQETQYF. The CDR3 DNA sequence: TGTGCCAGCAGTTACTCTTTCACAGGTTACCAAGAGACCCAGTACTTC.

For the CDR3, the DNA is TGTGCCAGCACCCCATGGGCTAGCGGGGGTGCTAGCACAGATACGCAGTATTTT. Its protein is CASTPWASGGASTDTQYF. The chain employs TRBV11-2 and TRBJ2-3, with TRBD2 matching 10 bases. The V segment lost 7 bases and the J segment 0 bases; nucleotides outside the gene matches: 13. Germline CDR1 is SGHAT and CDR2 is FQNNGV. This CDR3 contains 18 residues.

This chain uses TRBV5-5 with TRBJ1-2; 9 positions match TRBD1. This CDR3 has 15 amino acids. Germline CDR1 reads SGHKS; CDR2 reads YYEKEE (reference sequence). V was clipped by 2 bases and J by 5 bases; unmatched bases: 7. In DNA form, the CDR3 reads TGTGCCAGCAGCTTTGCGGGACAGGGCGGATATGGCTACACCTTC. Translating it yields CASSFAGQGGYGYTF.

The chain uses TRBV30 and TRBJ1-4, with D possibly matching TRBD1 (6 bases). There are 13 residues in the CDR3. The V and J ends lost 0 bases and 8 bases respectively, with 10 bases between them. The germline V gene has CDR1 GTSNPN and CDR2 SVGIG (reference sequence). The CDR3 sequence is CAWSVQGGEKLFF. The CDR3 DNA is TGTGCCTGGAGTGTACAGGGTGGGGAAAAACTGTTTTTT.

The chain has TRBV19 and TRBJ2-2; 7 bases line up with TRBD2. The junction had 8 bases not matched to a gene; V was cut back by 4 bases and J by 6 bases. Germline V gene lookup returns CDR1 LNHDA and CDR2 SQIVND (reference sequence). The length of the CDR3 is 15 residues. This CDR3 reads CASSTGGTRAGELFF. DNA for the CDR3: TGTGCCAGTAGTACGGGGGGTACTCGAGCCGGGGAGCTGTTTTTT.